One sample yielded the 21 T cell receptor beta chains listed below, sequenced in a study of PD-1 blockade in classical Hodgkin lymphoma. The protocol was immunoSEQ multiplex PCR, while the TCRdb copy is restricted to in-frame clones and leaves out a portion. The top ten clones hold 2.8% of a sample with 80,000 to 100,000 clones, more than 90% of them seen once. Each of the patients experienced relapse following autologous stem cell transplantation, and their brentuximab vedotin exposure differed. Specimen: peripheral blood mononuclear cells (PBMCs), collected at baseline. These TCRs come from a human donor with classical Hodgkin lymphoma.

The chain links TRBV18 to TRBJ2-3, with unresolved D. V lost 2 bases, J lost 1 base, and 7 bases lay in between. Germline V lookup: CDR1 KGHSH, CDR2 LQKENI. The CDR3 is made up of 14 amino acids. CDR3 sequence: CASSPSVGTDTQYF. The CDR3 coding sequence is TGTGCCAGCTCACCATCAGTTGGCACAGATACGCAGTATTTT.

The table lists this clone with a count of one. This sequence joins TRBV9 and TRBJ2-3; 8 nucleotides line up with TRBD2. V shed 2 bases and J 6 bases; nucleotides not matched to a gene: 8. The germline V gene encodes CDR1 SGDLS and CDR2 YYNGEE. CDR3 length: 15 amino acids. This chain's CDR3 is CASSVQSGSGDTQYF. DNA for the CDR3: TGTGCCAGCAGCGTCCAGAGCGGGAGCGGGGATACGCAGTATTTT.

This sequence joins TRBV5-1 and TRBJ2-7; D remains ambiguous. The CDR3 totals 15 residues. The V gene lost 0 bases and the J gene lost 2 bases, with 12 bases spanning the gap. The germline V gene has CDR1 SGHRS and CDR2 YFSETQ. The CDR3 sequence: CASSLVPPTTYEQYF. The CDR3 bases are TGCGCCAGCAGCTTGGTTCCGCCGACCACCTACGAGCAGTACTTC.

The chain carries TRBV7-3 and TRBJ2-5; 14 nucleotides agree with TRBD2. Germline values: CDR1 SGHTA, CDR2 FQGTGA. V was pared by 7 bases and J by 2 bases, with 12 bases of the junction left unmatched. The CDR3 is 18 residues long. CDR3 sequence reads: CASIESGTSGSLQETQYF. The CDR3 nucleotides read TGTGCCAGCATCGAGTCCGGGACTAGCGGGAGCCTTCAAGAGACCCAGTACTTC.

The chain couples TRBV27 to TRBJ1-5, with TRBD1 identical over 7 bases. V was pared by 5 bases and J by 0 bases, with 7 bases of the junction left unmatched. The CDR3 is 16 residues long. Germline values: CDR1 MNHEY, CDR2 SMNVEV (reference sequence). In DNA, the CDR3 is TGTGCCAGCAGTACCGGACAGGCCTATAGCAATCAGCCCCAGCATTTT. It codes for CASSTGQAYSNQPQHF.

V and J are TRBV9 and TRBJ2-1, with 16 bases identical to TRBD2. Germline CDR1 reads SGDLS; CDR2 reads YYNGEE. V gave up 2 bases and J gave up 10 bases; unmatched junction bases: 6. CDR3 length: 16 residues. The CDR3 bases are TGTGCCAGCAGCGTTCAGGGACTAGCGGGAGGGTCGGAGCAGTTCTTC. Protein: CASSVQGLAGGSEQFF.

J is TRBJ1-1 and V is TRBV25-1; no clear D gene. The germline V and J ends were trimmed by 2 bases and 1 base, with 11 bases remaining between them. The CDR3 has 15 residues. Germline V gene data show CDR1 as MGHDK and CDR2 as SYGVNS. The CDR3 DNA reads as TGTGCCAGCAGTGAAGGGCGAACCAGGAACACTGAAGCTTTCTTT. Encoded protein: CASSEGRTRNTEAFF. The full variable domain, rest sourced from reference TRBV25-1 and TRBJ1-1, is EADIYQTPRYLVIGTGKKITLECSQTMGHDKMYWYQQDPGMELHLIHYSYGVNSTEKGDLSSESTVSRIRTEHFPLTLESARPSHTSQYLCASSEGRTRNTEAFFGQGTRLTVV.

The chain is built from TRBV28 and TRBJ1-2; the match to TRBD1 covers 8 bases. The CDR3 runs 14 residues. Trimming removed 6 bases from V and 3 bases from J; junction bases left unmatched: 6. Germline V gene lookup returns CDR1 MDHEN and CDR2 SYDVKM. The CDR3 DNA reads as TGTGCCAGCAGGAAGCCGGGACAGGACTATGGCTACACCTTC. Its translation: CASRKPGQDYGYTF.

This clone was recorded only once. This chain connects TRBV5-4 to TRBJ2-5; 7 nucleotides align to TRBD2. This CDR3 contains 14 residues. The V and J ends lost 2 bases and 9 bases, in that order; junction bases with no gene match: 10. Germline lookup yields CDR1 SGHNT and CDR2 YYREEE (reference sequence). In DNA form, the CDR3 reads TGTGCCAGCAGCTTCGCTAGCGGCCAGGAGGCCCAGTACTTC. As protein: CASSFASGQEAQYF.

CDR3 protein: CASSPRDRGSSEAFF. CDR3 coding DNA: TGTGCCAGCAGCCCCCGGGACAGGGGAAGCTCTGAAGCTTTCTTT. This chain links TRBV11-2 with TRBJ1-1; 10 nucleotides align to TRBD1. V trimming: 5 bases; J trimming: 6 bases; junction bases outside the gene matches: 9. The CDR3 runs to 15 residues. Germline V CDR1 and CDR2: SGHAT, FQNNGV. The variable domain in full, with the rest retrieved from reference TRBV11-2 and TRBJ1-1, is EAGVAQSPRYKIIEKRQSVAFWCNPISGHATLYWYQQILGQGPKLLIQFQNNGVVDDSQLPKDRFSAERLKGVDSTLKIQPAKLEDSAVYLCASSPRDRGSSEAFFGQGTRLTVV.

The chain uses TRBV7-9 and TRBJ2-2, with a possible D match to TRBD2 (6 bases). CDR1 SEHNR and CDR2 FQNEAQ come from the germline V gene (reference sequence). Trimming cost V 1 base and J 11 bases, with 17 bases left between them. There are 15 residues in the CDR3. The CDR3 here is CASSLVSRAGLELFF. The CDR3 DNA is TGTGCCAGCAGCTTAGTTTCCCGGGCGGGACTTGAGCTGTTTTTT.

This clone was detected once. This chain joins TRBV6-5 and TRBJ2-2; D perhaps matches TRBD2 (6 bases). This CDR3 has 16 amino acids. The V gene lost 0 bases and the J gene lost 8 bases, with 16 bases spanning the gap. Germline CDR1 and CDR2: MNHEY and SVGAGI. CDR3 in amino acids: CASSYSTRLYRGELFF. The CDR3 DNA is TGTGCCAGCAGTTACTCGACTAGGTTGTATCGTGGGGAGCTGTTTTTT.

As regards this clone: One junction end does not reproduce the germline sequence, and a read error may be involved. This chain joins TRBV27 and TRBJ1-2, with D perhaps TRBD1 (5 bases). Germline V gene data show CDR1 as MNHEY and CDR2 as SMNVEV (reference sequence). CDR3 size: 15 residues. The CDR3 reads CASSSHRLNNYVYTF. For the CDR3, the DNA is TGTGCCAGCAGTAGCCACAGGTTAAATAACTATGTCTACACCTTC.

CDR3 residues: CASSLAGGTGELFF. The CDR3 DNA is TGTGCCAGCAGCCTAGCGGGAGGTACCGGGGAGCTGTTTTTT. This chain joins TRBV5-4 and TRBJ2-2; 11 nucleotides align to TRBD2. V lost 4 bases and J lost 5; bases outside the gene matches: 1. CDR1 and CDR2 (germline): SGHNT, YYREEE (reference sequence). The length of the CDR3 is 14 residues.

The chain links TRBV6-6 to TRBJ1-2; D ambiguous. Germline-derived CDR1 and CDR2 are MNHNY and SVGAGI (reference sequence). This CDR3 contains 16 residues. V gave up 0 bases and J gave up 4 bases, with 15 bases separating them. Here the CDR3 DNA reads TGTGCCAGCAGTTACTCGATAACCCCTGGGAGCTATGGCTACACCTTC. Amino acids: CASSYSITPGSYGYTF.

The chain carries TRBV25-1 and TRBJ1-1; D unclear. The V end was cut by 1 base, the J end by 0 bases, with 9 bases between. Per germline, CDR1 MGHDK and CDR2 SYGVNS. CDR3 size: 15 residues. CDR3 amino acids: CASSESRGMNTEAFF. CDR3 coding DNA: TGTGCCAGCAGTGAATCTAGAGGCATGAACACTGAAGCTTTCTTT.

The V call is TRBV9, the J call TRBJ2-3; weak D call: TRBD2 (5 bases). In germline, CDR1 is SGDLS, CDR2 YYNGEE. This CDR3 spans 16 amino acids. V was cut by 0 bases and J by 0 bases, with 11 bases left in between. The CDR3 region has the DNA TGTGCCAGCAGCGTAGAAGGAGGAACAAGCACAGATACGCAGTATTTT. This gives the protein CASSVEGGTSTDTQYF.

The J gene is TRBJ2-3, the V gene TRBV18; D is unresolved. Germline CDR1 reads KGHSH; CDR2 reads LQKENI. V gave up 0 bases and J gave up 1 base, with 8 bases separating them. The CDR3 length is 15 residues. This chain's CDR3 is CASSPPTRGTDTQYF. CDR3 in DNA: TGTGCCAGCTCACCACCAACCCGAGGCACAGATACGCAGTATTTT.

The CDR3 nucleotides read TGTGCCAGTAGTATTGGACTAATGAACACTGAAGCTTTCTTT. Encoded protein: CASSIGLMNTEAFF. J is TRBJ1-1 and V is TRBV19, with unresolved D. The germline gives CDR1 LNHDA, CDR2 SQIVND (reference sequence). The V end lost 3 bases, the J end lost 0 bases, and 8 bases lay between the germline ends. The CDR3 totals 14 residues. The whole variable domain, filled in from reference TRBV19 and TRBJ1-1, reads DGGITQSPKYLFRKEGQNVTLSCEQNLNHDAMYWYRQDPGQGLRLIYYSQIVNDFQKGDIAEGYSVSREKKESFPLTVTSAQKNPTAFYLCASSIGLMNTEAFFGQGTRLTVV.

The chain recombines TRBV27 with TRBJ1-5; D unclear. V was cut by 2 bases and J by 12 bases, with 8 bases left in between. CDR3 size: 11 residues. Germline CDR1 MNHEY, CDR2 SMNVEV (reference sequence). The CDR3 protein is CASSLPPGQHF. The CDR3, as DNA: TGTGCCAGCAGTTTACCCCCGGGCCAGCATTTT.

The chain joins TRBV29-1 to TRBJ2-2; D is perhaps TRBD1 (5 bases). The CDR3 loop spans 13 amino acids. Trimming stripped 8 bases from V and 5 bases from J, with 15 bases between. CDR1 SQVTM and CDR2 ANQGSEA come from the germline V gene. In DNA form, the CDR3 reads TGCAGCCTACAGGTTGTGGCTACCGGGGAGCTGTTTTTT. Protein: CSLQVVATGELFF.